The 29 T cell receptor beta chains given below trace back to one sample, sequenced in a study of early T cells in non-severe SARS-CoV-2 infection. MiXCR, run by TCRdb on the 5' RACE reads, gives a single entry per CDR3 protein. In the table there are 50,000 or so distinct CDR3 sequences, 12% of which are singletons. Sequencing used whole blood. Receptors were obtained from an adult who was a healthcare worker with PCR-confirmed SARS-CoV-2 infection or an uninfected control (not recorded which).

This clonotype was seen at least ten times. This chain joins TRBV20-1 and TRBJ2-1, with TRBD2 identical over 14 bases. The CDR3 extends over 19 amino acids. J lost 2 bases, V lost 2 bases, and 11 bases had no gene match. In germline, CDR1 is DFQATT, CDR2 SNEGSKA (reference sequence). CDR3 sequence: CSARSLGTSGGKTYNEQFF. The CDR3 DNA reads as TGCAGTGCTAGAAGCTTAGGGACTAGCGGGGGAAAGACCTACAATGAGCAGTTCTTC.

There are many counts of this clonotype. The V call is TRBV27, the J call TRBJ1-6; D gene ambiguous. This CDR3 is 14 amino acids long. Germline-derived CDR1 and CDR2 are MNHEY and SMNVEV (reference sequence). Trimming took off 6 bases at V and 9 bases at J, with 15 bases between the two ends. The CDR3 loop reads CASSPDATVSPLHF. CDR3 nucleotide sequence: TGTGCCAGCAGCCCGGATGCAACGGTTTCACCCCTCCACTTT.

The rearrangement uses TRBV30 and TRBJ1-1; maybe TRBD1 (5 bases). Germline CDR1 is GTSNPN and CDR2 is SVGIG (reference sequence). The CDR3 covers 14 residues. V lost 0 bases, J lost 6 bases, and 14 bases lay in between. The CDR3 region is CAWSVQVVASEAFF. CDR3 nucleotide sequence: TGTGCCTGGAGTGTACAGGTGGTGGCCTCTGAAGCTTTCTTT.

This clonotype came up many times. CDR3 in amino acids: CASSYRGTRGPGDTQYF. In nucleotides, the CDR3 is TGTGCCAGCAGTTATCGGGGTACGCGGGGGCCGGGAGATACGCAGTATTTT. The rearrangement uses TRBV6-2 or TRBV6-3 and TRBJ2-3; D is perhaps TRBD2 (7 bases). The germline V gene encodes CDR1 MNHEY and CDR2 SVGEGT. CDR3 length: 17 residues. V lost 3 bases and J 5 bases, leaving 21 bases between the germline ends.

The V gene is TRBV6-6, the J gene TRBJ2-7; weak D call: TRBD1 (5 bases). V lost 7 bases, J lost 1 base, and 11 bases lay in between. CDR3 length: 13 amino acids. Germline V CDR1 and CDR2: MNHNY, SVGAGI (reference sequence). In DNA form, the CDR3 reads TGTGCCAGCACCAAGGGGCGGTCCTACGAGCAGTACTTC. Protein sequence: CASTKGRSYEQYF.

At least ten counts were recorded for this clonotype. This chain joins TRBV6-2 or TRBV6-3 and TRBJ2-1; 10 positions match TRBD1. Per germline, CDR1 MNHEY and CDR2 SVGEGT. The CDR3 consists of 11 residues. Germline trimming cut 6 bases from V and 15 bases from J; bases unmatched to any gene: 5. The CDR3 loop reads CASSTGTGVFF. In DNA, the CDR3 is TGTGCCAGCAGCACCGGGACAGGGGTGTTCTTC.

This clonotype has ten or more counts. The CDR3, as DNA: TGTGCCAGCAGGGGGGCCTCTGGCGACACCGGGGAGCTGTTTTTT. Amino acid sequence: CASRGASGDTGELFF. This chain links TRBV6-1 with TRBJ2-2; TRBD1 might be the D (6 bases). The germline V gene encodes CDR1 MNHNS and CDR2 SASEGT. The CDR3 loop spans 15 amino acids. Trimming removed 6 bases from V and 3 bases from J, with 14 bases in between.

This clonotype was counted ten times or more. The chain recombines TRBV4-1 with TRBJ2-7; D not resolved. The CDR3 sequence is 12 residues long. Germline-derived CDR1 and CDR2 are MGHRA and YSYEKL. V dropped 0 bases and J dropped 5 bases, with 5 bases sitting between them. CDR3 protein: CASSQEGNEQYF. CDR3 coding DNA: TGCGCCAGCAGCCAAGAGGGGAACGAGCAGTACTTC.

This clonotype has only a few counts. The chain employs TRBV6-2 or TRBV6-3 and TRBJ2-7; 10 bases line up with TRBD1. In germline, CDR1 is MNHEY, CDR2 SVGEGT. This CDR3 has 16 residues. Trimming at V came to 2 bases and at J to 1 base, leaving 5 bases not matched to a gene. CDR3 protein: CASSYARDRGSYEQYF. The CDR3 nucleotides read TGTGCCAGCAGTTACGCCCGGGACAGGGGTTCCTACGAGCAGTACTTC.

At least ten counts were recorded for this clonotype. The CDR3 nucleotides are TGTGCCAGCAGTTTACTAGCGTCCACAGATACGCAGTATTTT. It is translated as CASSLLASTDTQYF. This chain joins TRBV27 and TRBJ2-3, with D possibly TRBD2 on 6 matching bases. Germline V gene lookup returns CDR1 MNHEY and CDR2 SMNVEV (reference sequence). CDR3 length: 14 amino acids. V was pared by 2 bases and J by 2 bases, with 8 bases between.

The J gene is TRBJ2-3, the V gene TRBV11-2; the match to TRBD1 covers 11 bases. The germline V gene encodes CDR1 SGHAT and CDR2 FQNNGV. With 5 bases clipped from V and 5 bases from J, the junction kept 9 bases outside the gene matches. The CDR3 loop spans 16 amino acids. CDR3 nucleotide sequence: TGTGCCAGCAGCCCAAGATCCGGGACAGGGGGAGATACGCAGTATTTT. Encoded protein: CASSPRSGTGGDTQYF.

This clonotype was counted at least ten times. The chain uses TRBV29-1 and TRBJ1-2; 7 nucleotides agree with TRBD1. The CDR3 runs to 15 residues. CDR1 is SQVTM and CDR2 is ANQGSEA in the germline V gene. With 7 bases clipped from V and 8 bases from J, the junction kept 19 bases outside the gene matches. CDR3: CSAFSPQTGRRGYTF. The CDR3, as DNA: TGCAGCGCATTTTCACCTCAGACAGGGCGGAGAGGCTACACCTTC.

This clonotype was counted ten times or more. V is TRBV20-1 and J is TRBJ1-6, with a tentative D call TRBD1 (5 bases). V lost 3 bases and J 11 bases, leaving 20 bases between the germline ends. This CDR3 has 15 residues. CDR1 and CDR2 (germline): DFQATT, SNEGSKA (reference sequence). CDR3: CSASGGGRSNPPLHF. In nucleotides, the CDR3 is TGCAGTGCTAGCGGGGGGGGAAGATCCAATCCACCCCTCCACTTT.

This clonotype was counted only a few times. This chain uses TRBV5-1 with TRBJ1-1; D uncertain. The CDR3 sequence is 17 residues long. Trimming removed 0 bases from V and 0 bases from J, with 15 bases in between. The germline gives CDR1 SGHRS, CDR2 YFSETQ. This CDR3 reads CASSLGHAGAMNTEAFF. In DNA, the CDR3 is TGCGCCAGCAGCTTGGGACATGCGGGAGCCATGAACACTGAAGCTTTCTTT.

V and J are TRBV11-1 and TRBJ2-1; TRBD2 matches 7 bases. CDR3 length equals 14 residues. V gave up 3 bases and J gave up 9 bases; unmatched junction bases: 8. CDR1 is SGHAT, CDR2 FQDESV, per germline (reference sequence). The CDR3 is CASSFAGERVEQFF. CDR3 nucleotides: TGTGCCAGCAGCTTTGCGGGGGAGAGGGTTGAGCAGTTCTTC.

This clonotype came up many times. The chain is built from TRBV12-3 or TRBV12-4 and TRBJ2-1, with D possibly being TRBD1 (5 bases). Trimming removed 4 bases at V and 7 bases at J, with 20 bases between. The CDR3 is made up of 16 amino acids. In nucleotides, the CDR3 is TGTGCCAGCAGTTCCCGAGCAGGGATCGGTTCGAATGAGCAGTTCTTC. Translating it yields CASSSRAGIGSNEQFF.

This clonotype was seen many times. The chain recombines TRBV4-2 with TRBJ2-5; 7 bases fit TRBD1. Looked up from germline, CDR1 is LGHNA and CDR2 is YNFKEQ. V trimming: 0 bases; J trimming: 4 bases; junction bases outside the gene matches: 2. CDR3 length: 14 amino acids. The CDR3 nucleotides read TGTGCCAGCAGCCAAGATAGGGGGCCAGAGACCCAGTACTTC. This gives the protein CASSQDRGPETQYF.

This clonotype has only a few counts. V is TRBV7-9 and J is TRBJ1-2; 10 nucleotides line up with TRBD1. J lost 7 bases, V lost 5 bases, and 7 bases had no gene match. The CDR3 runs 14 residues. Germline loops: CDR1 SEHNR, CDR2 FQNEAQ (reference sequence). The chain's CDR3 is CASSPEGTGAGYTF. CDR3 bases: TGTGCCAGCAGCCCGGAAGGGACAGGGGCTGGCTACACCTTC.

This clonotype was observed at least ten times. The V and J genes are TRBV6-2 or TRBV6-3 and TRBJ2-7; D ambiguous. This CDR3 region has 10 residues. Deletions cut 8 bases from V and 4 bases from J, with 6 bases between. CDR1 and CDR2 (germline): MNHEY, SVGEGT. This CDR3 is CASGKYEQYF. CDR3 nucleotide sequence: TGTGCCAGCGGCAAGTACGAGCAGTACTTC.

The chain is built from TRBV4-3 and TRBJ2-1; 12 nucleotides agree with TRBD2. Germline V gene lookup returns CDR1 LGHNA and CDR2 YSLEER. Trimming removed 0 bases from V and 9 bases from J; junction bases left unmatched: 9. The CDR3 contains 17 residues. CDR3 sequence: CASSQDRASGRESEQFF. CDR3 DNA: TGCGCCAGCAGCCAAGATCGGGCTAGCGGGAGGGAAAGTGAGCAGTTCTTC.

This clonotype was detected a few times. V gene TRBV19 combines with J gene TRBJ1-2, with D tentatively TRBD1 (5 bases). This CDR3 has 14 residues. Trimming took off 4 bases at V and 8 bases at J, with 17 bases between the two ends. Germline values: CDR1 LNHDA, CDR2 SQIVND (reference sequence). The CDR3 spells CASSNPGTALGYTF. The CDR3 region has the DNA TGTGCCAGTAGTAATCCCGGGACTGCCTTAGGCTACACCTTC.

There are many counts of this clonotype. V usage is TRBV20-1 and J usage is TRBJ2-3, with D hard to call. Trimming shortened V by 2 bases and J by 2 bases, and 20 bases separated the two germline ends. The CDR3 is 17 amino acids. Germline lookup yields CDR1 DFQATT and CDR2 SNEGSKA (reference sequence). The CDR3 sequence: CSARRFDSPANTDTQYF. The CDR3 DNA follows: TGCAGTGCTAGACGGTTTGATAGCCCCGCCAACACAGATACGCAGTATTTT.

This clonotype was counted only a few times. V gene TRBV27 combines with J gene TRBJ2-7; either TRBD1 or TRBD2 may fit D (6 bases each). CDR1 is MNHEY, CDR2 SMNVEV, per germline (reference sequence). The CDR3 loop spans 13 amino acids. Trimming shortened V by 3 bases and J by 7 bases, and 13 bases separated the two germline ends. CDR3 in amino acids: CASSLGGSREQYF. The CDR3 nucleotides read TGTGCCAGCAGTTTGGGGGGCTCCAGGGAGCAGTACTTC.

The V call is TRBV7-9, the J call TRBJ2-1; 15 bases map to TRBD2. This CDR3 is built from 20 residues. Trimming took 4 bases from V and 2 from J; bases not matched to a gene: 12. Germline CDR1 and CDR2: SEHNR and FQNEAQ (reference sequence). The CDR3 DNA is TGTGCCAGCAGCTCTGACTCGGGACTAGCGGGAGGTTCCCCCTACAATGAGCAGTTCTTC. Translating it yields CASSSDSGLAGGSPYNEQFF.

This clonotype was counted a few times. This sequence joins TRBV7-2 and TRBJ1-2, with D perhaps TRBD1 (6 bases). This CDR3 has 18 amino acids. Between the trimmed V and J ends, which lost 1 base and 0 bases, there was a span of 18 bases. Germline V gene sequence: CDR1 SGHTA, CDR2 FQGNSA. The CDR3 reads CASSLEPRTAPPNYGYTF. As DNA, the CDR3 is TGTGCCAGCAGCTTAGAACCACGGACAGCCCCCCCTAACTATGGCTACACCTTC.

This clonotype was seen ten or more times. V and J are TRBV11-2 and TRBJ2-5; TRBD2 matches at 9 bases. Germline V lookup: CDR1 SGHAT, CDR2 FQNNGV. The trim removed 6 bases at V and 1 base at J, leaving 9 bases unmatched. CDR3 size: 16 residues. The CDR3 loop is CASSRPGLAAQETQYF. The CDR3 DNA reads TGTGCCAGCAGTCGGCCGGGACTAGCTGCCCAAGAGACCCAGTACTTC.

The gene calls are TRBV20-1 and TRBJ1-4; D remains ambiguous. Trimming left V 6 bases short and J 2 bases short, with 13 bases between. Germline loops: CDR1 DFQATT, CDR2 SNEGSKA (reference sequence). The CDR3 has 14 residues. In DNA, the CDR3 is TGCAGTGCGAGCGAGGGAGGGACTAATGAAAAACTGTTTTTT. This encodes CSASEGGTNEKLFF.

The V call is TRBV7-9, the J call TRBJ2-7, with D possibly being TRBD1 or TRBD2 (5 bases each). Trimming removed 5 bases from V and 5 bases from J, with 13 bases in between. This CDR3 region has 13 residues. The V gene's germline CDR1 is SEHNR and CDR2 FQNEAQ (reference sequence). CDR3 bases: TGTGCCAGCAGCCCAGGGACCCCCCACGAGCAGTACTTC. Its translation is CASSPGTPHEQYF.

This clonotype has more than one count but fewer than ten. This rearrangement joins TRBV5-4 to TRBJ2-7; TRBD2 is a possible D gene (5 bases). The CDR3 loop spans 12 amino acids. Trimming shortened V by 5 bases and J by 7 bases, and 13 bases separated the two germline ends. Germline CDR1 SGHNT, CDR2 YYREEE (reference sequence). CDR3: CASRPATGEQYF. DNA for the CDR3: TGTGCCAGCAGACCAGCTACGGGGGAGCAGTACTTC.